This T cell receptor beta chain was recorded in a study of cytotoxic CD8 clonotypes in ibrutinib-treated CLL (TCRdb year 2021). About the full investigation: The cohort included roughly 15 treatment-naive and around 10 relapsed/refractory patients; roughly 17 were IGHV unmutated. Cryopreserved peripheral blood mononuclear cells were obtained before treatment, at response, and at either sustained remission or disease progression. Every remission and progressive disease sample was obtained while ibrutinib was still being received by the patients. Partial responses were observed in 24 patients and complete responses in 2; after a median follow-up of about 69 months, remission was maintained in approximately 14 patients and progression was observed in approximately 12. An average of about 250,000 productive templates and around 100,000 productive rearrangements was obtained per sample. Response samples were taken after a median of roughly a year on treatment, ranging from about 6 to 36 months. Longitudinal samples were available for about 30% of the roughly 86 trial participants.

Of note for this clone: It has no known antigen specificity. No much larger clonotype is one base removed from it; base qualities were not supplied.

CDR1 and CDR2 were assigned from the germline V gene as SNHLY and FYNNEI. The CDR3 numbers 13 residues from cysteine through phenylalanine. Only CDR3 DNA remains: 39 bases, in frame from the first base. V loses 7 bases at its end and J loses 6 bases; junction bases beyond the gene matches: 6. The goal of deep resolution MiSeq sequencing was a depth between 1 in 1 million and 1 in 200,000 T cells, and coverage averaged 10x per clonotype. The immunoSEQ hsTCRB Kit was used to generate the TCR beta libraries. On the authors' methods: The data were analyzed with ImmunoSEQ Analyzer and ImmunoSEQ Data Assistant, and V, D and J gene assignments followed IMGT definitions. Clonality was computed as one minus normalized Shannon entropy of productive rearrangement frequencies, ranging from 0 to 1. Only overrepresented clonotypes making up at least 0.05% of the repertoire of each patient were included in the public clonotype analysis. Roughly 12 age-matched healthy donor repertoires from immuneACCESS were used as controls for clonality. The clones in this table, taken by TCRdb from immuneACCESS, are in-frame only. Not every clone is retained; where verified, under half of the shortfall comes from an unresolved V gene, and the cause of the rest is unknown. D and trimming were read from the DNA, whereas the V and J calls and clone size are those reported in that table. The sample contains approximately 70,000 clones, 75% to 85% of them found a single time. The top ten constitute about 8% of the sample.

Results and caveats for the whole study, not just this receptor: Public clonotypes were rare and either shrank or stayed stable during treatment, and the rise in clonality at ibrutinib response reflected expansion of private clonotypes. Baseline clonality was found to be higher than that of age-matched healthy donors and was strongly correlated with circulating CD8+ T-cell counts. Sampling times were not matched between patients in sustained remission and patients whose disease was progressing, and lymph node repertoires were not examined. Clonality rose at ibrutinib response, remained stable during sustained remission, and dropped back toward baseline at progression.

Taken with the paper, the label for time point translates to: progressive disease on ibrutinib. For TCR beta library preparation, approximately 2.2 micrograms of genomic DNA were isolated from cryopreserved PBMCs. Longitudinal blood samples from CLL patients on ibrutinib monotherapy underwent high-throughput TCR beta sequencing. The patients took part in an open-label, single-center phase 2 trial of ibrutinib monotherapy. This chain joins TRBV2 to TRBJ2-7; TRBD1 matches 10 bases in the middle. Sample: PBMCs, taken at disease progression, from a patient treated with ibrutinib. The origin of this receptor is a human donor with chronic lymphocytic leukemia. The DNA sequence is TGTGCCAGCACCGCCGGGACAGGGGTCGAGCAGTACTTC. It translates to CASTAGTGVEQYF.